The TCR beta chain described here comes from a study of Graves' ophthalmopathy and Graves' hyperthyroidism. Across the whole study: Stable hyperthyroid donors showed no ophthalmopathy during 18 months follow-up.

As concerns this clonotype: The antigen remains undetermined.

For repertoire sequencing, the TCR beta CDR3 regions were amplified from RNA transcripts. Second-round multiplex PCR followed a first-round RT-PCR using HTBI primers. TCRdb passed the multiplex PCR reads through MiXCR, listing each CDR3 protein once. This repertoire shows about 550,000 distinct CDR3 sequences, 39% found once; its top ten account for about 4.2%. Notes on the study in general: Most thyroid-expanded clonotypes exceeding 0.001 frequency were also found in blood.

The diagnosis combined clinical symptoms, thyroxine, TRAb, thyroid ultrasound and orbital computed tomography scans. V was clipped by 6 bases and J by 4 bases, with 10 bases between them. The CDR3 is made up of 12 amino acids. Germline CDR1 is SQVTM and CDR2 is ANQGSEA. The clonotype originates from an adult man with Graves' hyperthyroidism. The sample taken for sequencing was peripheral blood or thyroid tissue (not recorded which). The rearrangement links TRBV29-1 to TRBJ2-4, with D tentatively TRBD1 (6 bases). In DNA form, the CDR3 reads TGCAGCGTGGGACACGTGAAAAACATTCAGTACTTC. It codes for CSVGHVKNIQYF.